The 21 T cell receptor beta chains in this list originate from one sample, sequenced in a study of T-cell reconstitution after alpha-beta-depleted transplantation in children. Unique molecular identifiers were built into the TCRbeta library. From the PCR reads, TCRdb called clonotypes with MiXCR, one entry per CDR3 protein. The sample consists of approximately 7,000 distinct CDR3 sequences, roughly 10% of them appearing once. Specimen: PBMCs, mostly from graft donor cells, collected 180 days after TCRalphabeta/CD19-depleted stem cell transplant. The receptors stem from a child younger than two who had a stem cell transplant for acute myeloid leukemia, so the T cells may come from the graft donor.

This clonotype was recorded many times. DNA of the CDR3: TGTGCCAGCAGAGAAGCCGGGGGGGGGCGGCCTCGGTATGGCTACACCTTC. Its translation is CASREAGGGRPRYGYTF. V is TRBV28 and J is TRBJ1-2; possible D gene TRBD1, 6 bases. CDR3 length: 17 residues. The germline CDR1 and CDR2 sequences are MDHEN and SYDVKM. Trimming took 6 bases from V and 5 from J, leaving 25 bases between them.

This clonotype was detected ten times or more. The V gene is TRBV10-3, the J gene TRBJ1-1; 7 nucleotides agree with TRBD1. Germline V gene lookup returns CDR1 ENHRY and CDR2 SYGVKD. CDR3 length: 14 amino acids. V lost 4 bases and J lost 4; bases outside the gene matches: 6. In DNA, the CDR3 is TGTGCCATCAGTGTAAGTTGGGACAGCACTGAAGCTTTCTTT. Residues: CAISVSWDSTEAFF.

This clonotype was observed at least ten times. This chain joins TRBV10-3 and TRBJ1-1; possibly TRBD1 for D (5 bases). This CDR3 contains 14 residues. Per germline, CDR1 ENHRY and CDR2 SYGVKD. Trimming shortened V by 5 bases and J by 11 bases, and 21 bases separated the two germline ends. The DNA for the CDR3 is TGTGCCATCAGTAAAGGGACCGATCTGGAAGAGGCTTTCTTT. Translating it yields CAISKGTDLEEAFF.

This clonotype was picked up many times. The chain uses TRBV2 and TRBJ2-1; TRBD2 matches at 16 bases. CDR3 size: 14 residues. J was trimmed by 10 bases and V by 8 bases; bases with no gene match: 5. The germline V gene encodes CDR1 SNHLY and CDR2 FYNNEI. The CDR3 sequence is CASGTSGRGVEQFF. DNA for the CDR3: TGTGCCAGCGGGACTAGCGGGAGGGGGGTGGAGCAGTTCTTC. The full variable domain, with the rest looked up from reference TRBV2 and TRBJ2-1, is EPEVTQTPSHQVTQMGQEVILRCVPISNHLYFYWYRQILGQKVEFLVSFYNNEISEKSEIFDDQFSVERPDGSNFTLKIRSTKLEDSAMYFCASGTSGRGVEQFFGPGTRLTVL.

This clonotype was detected many times. CDR3 sequence: CSARGGAGGPQETQYF. Written as DNA, the CDR3 is TGCAGTGCTAGGGGGGGTGCGGGAGGTCCCCAAGAGACCCAGTACTTC. The chain employs TRBV20-1 and TRBJ2-5, with 8 bases that match TRBD2. Germline trimming cut 3 bases from V and 1 base from J; bases unmatched to any gene: 10. CDR3 length: 16 residues. Germline V gives CDR1 DFQATT, CDR2 SNEGSKA (reference sequence).

Relative to its sample, this clonotype is medium-sized (0.01 to 0.1%). DNA for the CDR3: TGCAGGCCGACTAGCAGGGGCGCCTACAATGAGCAGTTCTTC. This codes for CRPTSRGAYNEQFF. The chain employs TRBV20-1 and TRBJ2-1, with D possibly matching TRBD2 (7 bases). The CDR3 has 14 amino acids. CDR1 is DFQATT, CDR2 SNEGSKA, per germline (reference sequence).

This clonotype occurred many times. The J gene is TRBJ1-6, the V gene TRBV28, with 7 bases matching TRBD1. This CDR3 region has 15 residues. The germline gives CDR1 MDHEN, CDR2 SYDVKM. J was trimmed by 7 bases and V by 5 bases; bases with no gene match: 8. The DNA for the CDR3 is TGTGCCAGCAGTCCCCGGACAGGATCAAATTCACCCCTCCACTTT. Protein product: CASSPRTGSNSPLHF.

This clonotype showed up many times. The chain has TRBV7-3 and TRBJ2-5, with D tentatively TRBD2 (6 bases). Trimming pared 4 bases from V and 5 bases from J, leaving 14 bases between. Germline CDR1 reads SGHTA; CDR2 reads FQGTGA. The CDR3 contains 14 residues. The CDR3 sequence: CASSWPFGGETQYF. CDR3 nucleotides: TGTGCCAGCAGCTGGCCTTTTGGAGGGGAGACCCAGTACTTC.

This clonotype has a count of ten or more. CDR3 region: CASNRGSGELFF. Here the CDR3 DNA reads TGTGCCAGTAACAGGGGGTCCGGGGAGCTGTTTTTT. The chain is built from TRBV19 and TRBJ2-2, with 8 nucleotides matching TRBD1. The CDR3 contains 12 residues. Germline lookup yields CDR1 LNHDA and CDR2 SQIVND (reference sequence). J gave up 6 bases and V 7 bases, and 1 base lay outside the gene matches. Full variable domain (rest looked up from reference TRBV19 and TRBJ2-2): DGGITQSPKYLFRKEGQNVTLSCEQNLNHDAMYWYRQDPGQGLRLIYYSQIVNDFQKGDIAEGYSVSREKKESFPLTVTSAQKNPTAFYLCASNRGSGELFFGEGSRLTVL.

In this sample, this clonotype turned up many times. The rearrangement links TRBV4-2 to TRBJ2-2, with TRBD2 identical over 9 bases. This CDR3 comprises 18 residues. Germline CDR1 and CDR2: LGHNA and YNFKEQ. V was clipped by 0 bases and J by 3 bases; unmatched bases: 8. CDR3 region: CASSQDYTGTSYTGELFF. DNA for the CDR3: TGTGCCAGCAGCCAAGATTACACTGGGACTAGCTACACCGGGGAGCTGTTTTTT.

This clonotype is deemed medium-sized (0.01 to 0.1%). The chain employs TRBV3-1 and TRBJ2-5; TRBD2 agrees at 7 bases. Germline trimming cut 5 bases from V and 2 bases from J; bases unmatched to any gene: 5. The CDR3 covers 14 residues. Germline assignment: CDR1 LGHDT and CDR2 YNNKEL (reference sequence). As DNA, the CDR3 is TGTGCCAGCAGCGGGAGGGCTACTCAAGAGACCCAGTACTTC. This translates into CASSGRATQETQYF.

By sample fraction, this clonotype is medium-sized. The chain joins TRBV28 to TRBJ2-7; D gene unclear. Trimming took 3 bases from V and 2 from J, leaving 11 bases between them. The CDR3 loop spans 14 amino acids. The V gene's germline CDR1 is MDHEN and CDR2 SYDVKM. The CDR3 DNA reads TGTGCCAGCAGTTTCAGTGTAGGCACCTACGAGCAGTACTTC. Translated: CASSFSVGTYEQYF.

At least ten counts were recorded for this clonotype. The rearrangement links TRBV28 to TRBJ1-2; D is ambiguous. Trimming removed 6 bases at V and 0 bases at J, with 5 bases between. The CDR3 is 12 amino acids. CDR1 is MDHEN, CDR2 SYDVKM, per germline. The CDR3 bases are TGTGCCAGCAGACAGCCTAACTATGGCTACACCTTC. Translating it yields CASRQPNYGYTF.

This clonotype ranks as medium-sized. The chain has TRBV19 and TRBJ2-7; no clear D gene. The germline CDR1 and CDR2 sequences are LNHDA and SQIVND (reference sequence). Trimming stripped 2 bases from V and 0 bases from J, with 11 bases between. The CDR3 is made up of 15 amino acids. The CDR3 DNA reads as TGTGCCAGTAGTATACGTGACTCCAGCTCCTACGAGCAGTACTTC. Translating it yields CASSIRDSSSYEQYF. Complete variable domain (other parts from reference TRBV19 and TRBJ2-7): DGGITQSPKYLFRKEGQNVTLSCEQNLNHDAMYWYRQDPGQGLRLIYYSQIVNDFQKGDIAEGYSVSREKKESFPLTVTSAQKNPTAFYLCASSIRDSSSYEQYFGPGTRLTVT.

In its sample, this clonotype ranks as medium-sized. The J gene is TRBJ2-7, the V gene TRBV11-2; D is uncertain. Germline V gene sequence: CDR1 SGHAT, CDR2 FQNNGV. The V gene lost 0 bases and the J gene lost 2 bases, with 5 bases spanning the gap. The CDR3 runs 13 residues. The CDR3 loop is CASSLDWTYEQYF. Here the CDR3 DNA reads TGTGCCAGCAGCTTAGACTGGACCTACGAGCAGTACTTC. Full variable domain (remainder filled in from reference TRBV11-2 and TRBJ2-7): EAGVAQSPRYKIIEKRQSVAFWCNPISGHATLYWYQQILGQGPKLLIQFQNNGVVDDSQLPKDRFSAERLKGVDSTLKIQPAKLEDSAVYLCASSLDWTYEQYFGPGTRLTVT.

In this sample, this clonotype turned up many times. The J gene is TRBJ2-3, the V gene TRBV28, with 8 bases matching TRBD2. V shed 7 bases, J shed 11 bases, and the junction held 14 bases outside the gene matches. Germline CDR1 MDHEN, CDR2 SYDVKM. The CDR3 is 14 amino acids. Written as DNA, the CDR3 is TGTGCCAGCACCCCCGAGGCTAGCGGGCGTAGGCAGTATTTT. Amino acids: CASTPEASGRRQYF. The full variable domain, rest sourced from reference TRBV28 and TRBJ2-3, is DVKVTQSSRYLVKRTGEKVFLECVQDMDHENMFWYRQDPGLGLRLIYFSYDVKMKEKGDIPEGYSVSREKKERFSLILESASTNQTSMYLCASTPEASGRRQYFGPGTRLTVL.

In this sample, this clonotype turned up many times. V usage is TRBV30 and J usage is TRBJ1-5, with no clear D. Germline CDR1 reads GTSNPN; CDR2 reads SVGIG (reference sequence). With 0 bases removed from V and 5 bases from J, the gap between germline ends came to 8 bases. This CDR3 comprises 13 residues. The chain's CDR3 is CAWSVRADQPQHF. The DNA of the CDR3 is TGTGCCTGGAGTGTCCGGGCCGATCAGCCCCAGCATTTT.

By its share, this clonotype is medium-sized (0.01 to 0.1%). The chain links TRBV7-9 to TRBJ2-1; D is ambiguous. Germline CDR1 SEHNR, CDR2 FQNEAQ (reference sequence). The CDR3 is made up of 11 amino acids. Trimming pared 1 base from V and 10 bases from J, leaving 5 bases between. Written as DNA, the CDR3 is TGTGCCAGCAGCTTAGTAGTCGAGCAGTTCTTC. Encoded protein: CASSLVVEQFF. The full variable domain, in which reference TRBV7-9 and TRBJ2-1 provide the parts outside the CDR3, is DTGVSQNPRHKITKRGQNVTFRCDPISEHNRLYWYRQTLGQGPEFLTYFQNEAQLEKSRLLSDRFSAERPKGSFSTLEIQRTEQGDSAMYLCASSLVVEQFFGPGTRLTVL.

This clonotype ranks as medium-sized (0.01 to 0.1%). The chain is built from TRBV20-1 and TRBJ2-7; 9 positions agree with TRBD2. This CDR3 is built from 14 residues. V shed 6 bases and J 4 bases; nucleotides not matched to a gene: 10. Germline V gene sequence: CDR1 DFQATT, CDR2 SNEGSKA (reference sequence). CDR3: CSATPSGTQYEQYF. The CDR3 DNA is TGCAGTGCAACCCCTAGCGGGACGCAGTACGAGCAGTACTTC.

This clonotype was seen many times. The chain uses TRBV20-1 and TRBJ2-2; tentatively, D is TRBD1 or TRBD2 (5 bases each). CDR1 and CDR2 from the germline V gene are DFQATT and SNEGSKA (reference sequence). This CDR3 region has 14 residues. V lost 6 bases and J 6 bases, leaving 17 bases between the germline ends. For the CDR3, the DNA is TGCAGTGCCAACACCGGGACCAACCCCGGGGAGCTGTTTTTT. The encoded protein is CSANTGTNPGELFF.

Ten or more counts support this clonotype. This chain connects TRBV10-3 to TRBJ2-3, with D possibly matching TRBD2 (5 bases). The CDR3 runs to 16 residues. V lost 3 bases and J 0 bases, leaving 13 bases between the germline ends. Per germline, CDR1 ENHRY and CDR2 SYGVKD. The CDR3 region is CAISERGSVSTDTQYF. For the CDR3, the DNA is TGTGCCATCAGTGAAAGAGGTAGCGTTAGCACAGATACGCAGTATTTT.